The 9 T cell receptor beta chains presented below share a single source sample, sequenced in a study of blood T cell repertoires in COVID-19 (TCRdb year 2020). The library was built by means of the immunoSEQ multiplex PCR assay. The immuneACCESS repertoire file appears here via TCRdb, limited to in-frame rearrangements. These files lack a portion of the clones; in checked studies, under half of the deficit traces to unresolved V genes, and the cause of the others is not known. The sample table records approximately 270,000 clones; 70% to 90% of these occur just once. The top ten constitute 9.5% to 12% of the sample. The sequenced material came from peripheral blood. These receptors were obtained from a woman in her seventies with acute or convalescent COVID-19.

The chain links TRBV2 to TRBJ2-1, with 10 bases lining up with TRBD2. CDR1 and CDR2 from the germline V gene are SNHLY and FYNNEI. V dropped 6 bases and J dropped 6; count of bases not matched to a gene: 5. CDR3 size: 14 residues. In DNA form, the CDR3 reads TGTGCCAGCAGGGCCAGCGGGGGGGTCAATGAGCAGTTCTTC. Protein product: CASRASGGVNEQFF.

This clone was observed a handful of times. The chain links TRBV11-2 to TRBJ2-7, with 15 bases that match TRBD2. Germline CDR1 is SGHAT and CDR2 is FQNNGV. The CDR3 is 16 amino acids. The junction had 6 bases not matched to a gene; V was cut back by 3 bases and J by 6 bases. CDR3 region: CASSFRGTSGGIEQYF. CDR3 coding DNA: TGTGCCAGCAGCTTTAGAGGGACTAGCGGGGGGATCGAGCAGTACTTC.

The V gene is TRBV13, the J gene TRBJ1-2; D possibly corresponds to TRBD1 (6 bases). Germline lookup yields CDR1 PRHDT and CDR2 FYEKMQ (reference sequence). V gave up 4 bases and J gave up 3 bases, with 9 bases separating them. The CDR3 has 13 amino acids. CDR3 in amino acids: CASSSRTDYGYTF. CDR3 sequence (DNA): TGTGCCAGCAGCTCTCGGACAGACTATGGCTACACCTTC. Complete variable domain (other parts from reference TRBV13 and TRBJ1-2): AAGVIQSPRHLIKEKRETATLKCYPIPRHDTVYWYQQGPGQDPQFLISFYEKMQSDKGSIPDRFSAQQFSDYHSELNMSSLELGDSALYFCASSSRTDYGYTFGSGTRLTVV.

V gene TRBV3-1 (or the pseudogene TRBV3-2) combines with J gene TRBJ2-7; perhaps TRBD2 as D (7 bases). V was trimmed by 4 bases and J by 2 bases, leaving 9 bases between them. CDR1 LGHDT and CDR2 YNNKEL come from the germline V gene (reference sequence). The CDR3 is 13 amino acids. The CDR3 is CASSPGGPYEQYF. CDR3 coding DNA: TGTGCCAGCAGCCCCGGGGGGCCCTACGAGCAGTACTTC.

This clone was detected a few times. The J gene is TRBJ1-1, the V gene TRBV7-8; tentative D call: TRBD1 (5 bases). Trimming shortened V by 6 bases and J by 1 base, and 15 bases separated the two germline ends. Germline lookup yields CDR1 SGHVS and CDR2 FQNEAQ. The CDR3 consists of 15 residues. CDR3 in amino acids: CASRTGTWRNTEAFF. The CDR3 bases are TGTGCCAGCAGAACTGGGACTTGGCGGAACACTGAAGCTTTCTTT. The variable domain in full, with the rest retrieved from reference TRBV7-8 and TRBJ1-1, is GAGVSQSPRYKVAKRGQDVALRCDPISGHVSLFWYQQALGQGPEFLTYFQNEAQLDKSGLPSDRFFAERPEGSVSTLKIQRTQQEDSAVYLCASRTGTWRNTEAFFGQGTRLTVV.

V is TRBV10-3 and J is TRBJ1-2; 8 nucleotides line up with TRBD1. V shed 1 base, J shed 3 bases, and the junction held 4 bases outside the gene matches. The germline CDR1 and CDR2 sequences are ENHRY and SYGVKD. This CDR3 contains 15 residues. The chain's CDR3 is CAISELDRADYGYTF. In DNA form, the CDR3 reads TGTGCCATCAGTGAGTTGGACAGGGCTGACTATGGCTACACCTTC.

The rearrangement joins TRBV20-1 to TRBJ2-1, with D unclear. The germline V gene encodes CDR1 DFQATT and CDR2 SNEGSKA (reference sequence). This CDR3 comprises 10 residues. V gave up 6 bases and J gave up 4 bases, with 4 bases separating them. The CDR3 spells CSALYNEQFF. DNA of the CDR3: TGCAGTGCCCTTTACAATGAGCAGTTCTTC.

The gene calls are TRBV2 and TRBJ1-5, with no clear D. The CDR3 loop spans 12 amino acids. Deletions cut 6 bases from V and 10 bases from J, with 13 bases between. The germline V gene has CDR1 SNHLY and CDR2 FYNNEI. CDR3 bases: TGTGCCAGCAGGCGGGAGCCCGGACCCCAGCATTTT. It translates to CASRREPGPQHF.

The chain recombines TRBV2 with TRBJ1-5, with a weak D call TRBD1 (5 bases). The CDR3 is 15 amino acids. Germline V CDR1 and CDR2: SNHLY, FYNNEI. The V and J ends lost 4 bases and 4 bases respectively, with 14 bases between them. The CDR3: CASSGKGQINQPQHF. The CDR3 coding sequence is TGTGCCAGCAGTGGAAAGGGGCAGATTAATCAGCCCCAGCATTTT.